The rows below give T cell receptor beta chains drawn from one sample of a study of cytomegalovirus exposure and HLA in healthy donors. The method was immunoSEQ multiplex PCR; TCRdb's version includes in-frame clones alone and lacks a portion of them. The sample has roughly 290,000 clones; about four fifths are singletons. The specimen was PBMCs. The origin of the receptors is a girl under 10 years old in good health and CMV-seronegative. The conserved cysteine and the conserved F or W are not part of the CDR3 here. A D gene is named only where the DNA matches it firmly.

d_call | j_call | v_call | cdr3_aa
NA | TRBJ2-3 | TRBV12-5 | ASGLERSLSTDTQY
NA | TRBJ1-1 | TRBV7-3 | ASSPDRGNTEAF
TRBD2 | TRBJ2-7 | TRBV2 | ASIHSGTSGYEQY
TRBD1 | TRBJ1-2 | TRBV6-1 | ASTKGAHYGYT
TRBD2 | TRBJ2-7 | TRBV7-8 | ASSLRGGSSYEQY
TRBD1 | TRBJ2-7 | TRBV28 | ASSTGQGLYEQY
NA | TRBJ1-4 | TRBV6-1 | ASSEGRQVLWEKLF
TRBD1 | TRBJ2-7 | TRBV4-1 | ASSQPGQGSYEQY
TRBD1 | TRBJ2-7 | TRBV28 | ASRPGQGLHEQY
TRBD2 | TRBJ2-7 | TRBV11-2 | ASSERERYEQY
NA | TRBJ1-4 | TRBV18 | ASSPASGGTNEKLF
NA | TRBJ1-1 | TRBV30 | AWRAGNTEAF
NA | TRBJ2-4 | TRBV6-1 | ASSVRLRDIQY
NA | TRBJ2-2 | TRBV7-3 | ASSLSRWRERTGELF
NA | TRBJ2-1 | TRBV10-3 | AIKGRASVPPENKYNEQF
TRBD1 | TRBJ1-2 | TRBV4-1 | ASSQVGQGYGYT
NA | TRBJ2-3 | TRBV2 | ASSEQRGDTQY
NA | TRBJ2-3 | TRBV6-6 | ASSYRGSDTQY
TRBD1 | TRBJ2-7 | TRBV10-2 | ASSGSGQRFYEQY
NA | TRBJ2-1 | TRBV6-1 | ASSETGRVYNEQF
NA | TRBJ2-6 | TRBV6-5 | ASSSSGPGANVLT
TRBD1 | TRBJ1-1 | TRBV4-1 | ASSQWDRGSAEAF
TRBD2 | TRBJ2-7 | TRBV5-4 | ASSLVGGGSAYEQY
NA | TRBJ2-2 | TRBV5-8 | ASSGGARSTGELF
TRBD2 | TRBJ2-3 | TRBV9 | ASSVEGGLAQASDTQY
NA | TRBJ1-6 | TRBV4-1 | ASSLRAAGDDNSPLH
TRBD1 | TRBJ1-1 | TRBV19 | ASSLDRGPDAF
TRBD2 | TRBJ2-7 | TRBV5-4 | ASSSPGEEAGVIYEQY
NA | TRBJ2-7 | TRBV2 | ATRRVFNYEQY
NA | NA | TRBV7-6 | ASTPLDKTYEQY
NA | TRBJ2-1 | TRBV2 | ATSTGGAQF
NA | TRBJ1-1 | TRBV28 | ANSQAGGATEAF
TRBD1 | TRBJ2-2 | TRBV12-5 | ASGWGQGSTGELF
NA | TRBJ2-1 | TRBV15 | ATSLRVRGNEQF
NA | TRBJ2-3 | TRBV15 | ATSRVQGDWTQY
NA | TRBJ1-4 | TRBV18 | ASSPQGLDEKLF
NA | TRBJ2-1 | TRBV6-4 | ASSDGGNEQF
NA | TRBJ2-1 | TRBV4-2 | ASSHDWSSYNEQF
NA | TRBJ1-1 | TRBV4-1 | ASSPLPLRNTEAF
NA | TRBJ1-2 | TRBV5-4 | ASSFGGALYGYT
NA | TRBJ1-2 | TRBV28 | ASWGGRILNYGYT
NA | TRBJ2-7 | TRBV7-6 | ASSLNPNYNEQY
NA | TRBJ1-1 | TRBV2 | ASTEGGQLSF
NA | TRBJ1-4 | TRBV19 | ASMQGNEKLF